One sample yielded the 14 T cell receptor beta chains listed below, sequenced in a study of T cell responses to AZD1222 COVID-19 vaccine (dated by TCRdb to the early 2020s). The library was generated by the immunoSEQ multiplex PCR assay. TCRdb carries this immuneACCESS record with in-frame sequences only. Its versions omit some clonotypes, under half of them owing to an unresolved V gene in the studies checked, with the rest unexplained. The sample has around 150,000 clones on record, roughly 90% of them singletons. The ten largest clonotypes hold more than 3% of the sample. What this sample's time point label stands for: about 28 days (+/-7) after the second vaccine dose. Sequencing was performed on peripheral blood, taken 28 days after the second AZD1222 dose. These receptors all stem from an adult who received the AZD1222 COVID-19 vaccine.

The genes are TRBV21-1 and TRBJ2-3; the table's D call TRBD2 went unverified against the DNA. TRBV21-1 is given as a pseudogene. This CDR3 comprises 19 residues. The CDR3 protein is CASSSRTSGKVESTDTQYF. In DNA form, the CDR3 reads TGTGCCAGCAGCTCTCGGACTAGCGGGAAGGTCGAGAGCACAGATACGCAGTATTTT.

V and J are TRBV7-8 and TRBJ2-7; 9 bases line up with TRBD1. V was clipped by 1 base and J by 2 bases; unmatched bases: 6. Per germline, CDR1 SGHVS and CDR2 FQNEAQ. The length of the CDR3 is 16 residues. CDR3 sequence (DNA): TGTGCCAGCAGCTTAGTACCGACAGGGGGGACCTACGAGCAGTACTTC. Amino acid sequence: CASSLVPTGGTYEQYF.

The V call is TRBV29-1, the J call TRBJ2-7, with 7 bases lining up with TRBD1. The trim removed 4 bases at V and 5 bases at J, leaving 11 bases unmatched. This CDR3 spans 14 amino acids. The germline V gene encodes CDR1 SQVTM and CDR2 ANQGSEA. CDR3 DNA: TGCAGCGTTGCCTCCCTACAGGGGTACCACGAGCAGTACTTC. Translation: CSVASLQGYHEQYF.

The rearrangement joins TRBV4-3 to TRBJ1-4, with 8 bases that match TRBD1. The CDR3 is 14 amino acids. CDR1 and CDR2 from the germline V gene are LGHNA and YSLEER. The V and J ends lost 4 bases and 10 bases, in that order; junction bases with no gene match: 8. CDR3 DNA sequence: TGCGCCAGCAGCCGAGGGACAGGACTGGGAAAACTGTTTTTT. Translating gives CASSRGTGLGKLFF.

The chain links TRBV18 to TRBJ2-7; perhaps D is TRBD1 or TRBD2 (7 bases each). Germline V gives CDR1 KGHSH, CDR2 LQKENI. The length of the CDR3 is 20 residues. Trimming removed 2 bases at V and 1 base at J, with 27 bases between. CDR3 nucleotides: TGTGCCAGCTCACCAAAGGCGTCCTCCAAGCAGGGGGGGAATTCCTACGAGCAGTACTTC. Protein sequence: CASSPKASSKQGGNSYEQYF.

The rearrangement joins TRBV6-5 to TRBJ2-6; 7 positions match TRBD1. The CDR3 sequence is 14 residues long. The germline V gene encodes CDR1 MNHEY and CDR2 SVGAGI. The ends lost 6 bases at V and 2 bases at J; junction bases unmatched: 1. CDR3 in DNA: TGTGCCAGCAGGACAGGGACTGGGGCCAACGTCCTGACTTTC. The encoded protein is CASRTGTGANVLTF.

The chain employs TRBV7-9 and TRBJ1-2; 8 nucleotides match TRBD1. The CDR3 is made up of 15 amino acids. V shed 5 bases, J shed 0 bases, and the junction held 5 bases outside the gene matches. Germline CDR1 is SEHNR and CDR2 is FQNEAQ (reference sequence). The CDR3 coding sequence is TGTGCCAGCAGCGTATGGACAGGGCCTAACTATGGCTACACCTTC. Translating gives CASSVWTGPNYGYTF.

The chain carries TRBV6-5 and TRBJ2-6, with D hard to call. The ends were cut back, 7 bases at V and 7 bases at J, with 14 bases in the middle. The germline CDR1 and CDR2 sequences are MNHEY and SVGAGI. This CDR3 is 14 amino acids long. The CDR3 loop reads CASTYYGFANVLTF. Here the CDR3 DNA reads TGTGCCAGCACCTACTACGGTTTTGCCAACGTCCTGACTTTC.

V usage is TRBV12-3 or TRBV12-4 and J usage is TRBJ1-1; D possibly corresponds to TRBD1 (5 bases). Trimming took 5 bases from V and 8 from J, leaving 15 bases between them. The CDR3 covers 13 residues. CDR3 DNA sequence: TGTGCCAGCAGTCTTACTCAGGGCTTAGAAGCTTTCTTT. As protein: CASSLTQGLEAFF.

This clone has a single count. J is TRBJ2-7 and V is TRBV28; perhaps TRBD1 as D (6 bases). Trimming took 6 bases from V and 2 from J, leaving 14 bases between them. Germline CDR1 MDHEN, CDR2 SYDVKM. The CDR3 runs 14 residues. The CDR3: CASRRRTEAYEQYF. CDR3 bases: TGTGCCAGCAGACGCCGGACAGAGGCCTACGAGCAGTACTTC.

The chain has TRBV10-1 and TRBJ2-1; perhaps TRBD2 as D (5 bases). Germline V gene data show CDR1 as WNHNN and CDR2 as SYGVQD (reference sequence). The CDR3 totals 12 residues. V lost 8 bases to trimming and J lost 10 bases, with 15 bases between them. The chain's CDR3 is CASRENRGEQFF. The CDR3 nucleotides are TGCGCCAGCCGGGAAAACCGTGGGGAGCAGTTCTTC.

The chain links TRBV19 to TRBJ2-1; D call uncertain. V gave up 6 bases and J gave up 2 bases, with 8 bases separating them. This CDR3 is 13 amino acids long. Looked up from germline, CDR1 is LNHDA and CDR2 is SQIVND (reference sequence). CDR3 sequence reads: CASSDTTYNEQFF. The CDR3 DNA reads as TGTGCCAGTAGCGACACGACCTACAATGAGCAGTTCTTC.

V gene TRBV4-3 combines with J gene TRBJ2-3; D is possibly TRBD1 or TRBD2 (5 bases each). Germline V gene lookup returns CDR1 LGHNA and CDR2 YSLEER. Trimming removed 3 bases at V and 1 base at J, with 11 bases between. The CDR3 sequence is 15 residues long. In DNA form, the CDR3 reads TGCGCCAGCAGCCATCGACGAGGGGGCACAGATACGCAGTATTTT. Translating it yields CASSHRRGGTDTQYF.

The genes are TRBV27 and TRBJ2-3; possible D gene TRBD2, 5 bases. Germline CDR1 MNHEY, CDR2 SMNVEV (reference sequence). The V end was cut by 7 bases, the J end by 0 bases, with 8 bases between. The CDR3 has 13 amino acids. CDR3 in DNA: TGTGCCAGCACGGGGAGAAGCACAGATACGCAGTATTTT. This codes for CASTGRSTDTQYF.